This T cell receptor beta chain originates from a study of blood T cells in healthy people across ages. Broader study findings: Without sorted subsets, naive and antigen-experienced compartments could not be conclusively compared. Significant beta diversity loss was already apparent by age 40, declining roughly linearly.

The CDR3 runs 16 residues. In germline, CDR1 is SNHLY, CDR2 FYNNEI. J gave up 10 bases and V 2 bases, and 16 bases lay outside the gene matches. As to this clonotype: Antigen specificity is unknown.

Sample-barcoded 5' priming and a J-beta primer mix drove a second PCR of roughly 7 to 11 cycles. Every sample gave at least 2.5 million paired-end reads containing CDR3. TCRdb re-called the 5' RACE reads through MiXCR, storing one row per CDR3 protein. The sample consists of 600,000 to 1,000,000 distinct CDR3 sequences, 20% to 25% of them appearing once. The same data also contributed to another study, on T cells of mothers and their children. That work states: The effect of thymic selection on TCR recombination output is similar between related and unrelated pairs.

Sequencing was carried out using blood. V usage is TRBV2 and J usage is TRBJ1-2; 7 nucleotides line up with TRBD1. The receptor's source is a boy aged 10-17 years in good health. The CDR3 nucleotides are TGTGCCAGCAGTGAACCCGCTCGGACAGGAGGGTATACCTACACCTTC. Protein: CASSEPARTGGYTYTF.